A selection of T cell receptor beta chains follows, all from one sample in a study of shared clonotypes between healthy human individuals. Generated by immunoSEQ multiplex PCR, the TCRdb table keeps only in-frame clones and is missing some. The repertoire holds 470,000 or so clones, approximately 81% seen once, with about 13% in the top ten. Sequenced input: PBMCs. These receptors were obtained from a woman in her thirties or forties in good health. Some clones in this sample may be carry-over from other donors' samples. CDR3s include the opening cysteine and the closing phenylalanine or tryptophan. Fields, in order: V gene, CDR3 protein.

>TRBV4-1
CASSQVNSGRARTGELFF
>TRBV7-6
CASSQSGTNNEQFF
>TRBV9
CASSSGQGYEQYF
>TRBV7-3
CASSLGPGEDEQYF
>TRBV7-7
CASSLDYTGELFF
>TRBV7-2
CASSLAPGTDGYTF
>TRBV11-2
CASSLMGADTQYF
>TRBV5-1
CASSFGGGSPYEQYF
>TRBV10-3
CAISPGSNQPQHF
>TRBV28
CASSFGTSGSFSYEQYF
>TRBV30
CAWGASTDTQYF
>TRBV27
CASSLSAKNIQYF
>TRBV7-9
CASSPRTDSDTQYF
>TRBV25-1
CASSEYRGGGRAPDTQYF
>TRBV5-1
CASAGQGATGELFF
>TRBV10-3
CAISDIVGQSRGGGEAFF
>TRBV9
CASSVTLAAAYNEQFF
>TRBV9
CASSPSPSGAYEQYF
>TRBV4-1
CASSQRPGRGVTYNEQFF
>TRBV25-1
CASSRGGTGPYEQYF
>TRBV5-1
CASSPRGDRHTEAFF
>TRBV30
CAWSGTVAYNSPLHF
>TRBV5-1
CASSLQPGAKNIQYF
>TRBV28
CASRNGLAGSLETQYF
>TRBV28
CASTIQGTNEKLFF
>TRBV28
CASRQGTGRHEQYF
>TRBV5-6
CASSLLSTGYNEQFF
>TRBV27
CASRILAGAYNEQFF
>TRBV4-1
CASRPGRGREPQHF
>TRBV7-3
CASSPNPSGEEQFF
>TRBV7-9
CASSLTGSEQYF
>TRBV19
CASRVPGGDQPQHF
>TRBV11-2
CASSLGVLAGGPKEYF
>TRBV7-9
CASSNTGNEQFF
>TRBV4-3
CASSQGRANYGYTF
>TRBV4-1
CASSQPAGLSYNEQFF
>TRBV4-1
CASSQLLAGPNVPDTQYF
>TRBV5-1
CASSETGSSYNEQFF
>TRBV11-2
CASSLDPGSEQFF
>TRBV7-8
CASSFSQGWGNTIYF
>TRBV19
CASSIIGSNNEQYF
>TRBV27
CASGYKDSNQPQHF
>TRBV5-4
CASSQSGRGLETQYF
>TRBV7-9
CASSPRDRGYNEQFF
>TRBV29-1
CSVRVSMNTEAFF
>TRBV7-8
CASSGLGLVLETQYF
>TRBV5-4
CASSARQGANYGYTF
>TRBV30
CAWSVNEQFF
>TRBV5-1
CASSSKQGALNYGYTF
>TRBV2
CASSETQAGGDSPLHF
>TRBV28
CASSLGGLGANVLTF
>TRBV28
CASTRESGELFF
>TRBV10-1
CASSTGPNQPQHF
>TRBV6-6
CASSSTGNQPQHF
>TRBV27
CASSFVATGELFF